The rows below give T cell receptor beta chains drawn from one sample of a study of T cell responses to AZD1222 COVID-19 vaccine. Method: immunoSEQ multiplex PCR; TCRdb's copy keeps in-frame clones and lacks some. This sample has fewer than 150,000 clones, with approximately 88% found just once. Specimen: peripheral blood, collected 28 days after the second AZD1222 dose. The receptor source for this set is an adult who received the AZD1222 COVID-19 vaccine. The CDR3 runs from the conserved cysteine through the conserved F or W. D genes are given only for firm matches. A row's size may be missing; if present it is once, few, many or a size class.

-	TRBV7-8	TRBJ1-1	TRBD1	TGTGCCAGCAGCTTAGACACAGGGGGGAATAGGGAAGCTTTCTTT	CASSLDTGGNREAFF
-	TRBV3-1/TRBV3-2	TRBJ2-7	-	TGTGCCAGCAGCCAACGACCAACCCCCTACGAGCAGTACTTC	CASSQRPTPYEQYF
-	TRBV6-5	TRBJ1-4	-	TGTGCCAGCAGTCTCTTAGCAACTAATGAAAAACTGTTTTTT	CASSLLATNEKLFF
-	TRBV7-2	TRBJ2-3	-	TGTGCCAGCAGCTCAGAGGGTCCATGGCAAAGCACAGATACGCAGTATTTT	CASSSEGPWQSTDTQYF
-	TRBV5-1	TRBJ2-5	TRBD1	TGCGCCAGCAGCTTGTACCTCGGGACAGGGGGCTCGGAGACCCAGTACTTC	CASSLYLGTGGSETQYF
once	TRBV7-2	TRBJ2-5	-	TGTGCCAGCAGCTTAATTAGGATGGAGACCCAGTACTTC	CASSLIRMETQYF
-	TRBV5-1	TRBJ2-5	-	TGCGCCAGCAGCCCACAGTACCAAGAGACCCAGTACTTC	CASSPQYQETQYF
-	TRBV28	TRBJ1-3	-	TGTGCCAGCAGTAACGACCCTCGGAACACCATATATTTT	CASSNDPRNTIYF
-	TRBV4-3	TRBJ1-4	TRBD1	TGCGCCAGCAGCCCTTACAGGGGGCTACACGCTAATGAAAAACTGTTTTTT	CASSPYRGLHANEKLFF
-	TRBV7-2	TRBJ1-3	-	TGTGCCAGCAGTCTAGGCGGATATGGAAACACCATATATTTT	CASSLGGYGNTIYF
once	TRBV4-3	TRBJ2-2	TRBD1	TGCGCCAGCAGCCTTTTCTACCGGACAGGGGATTTCGGGGAGCTGTTTTTT	CASSLFYRTGDFGELFF
-	TRBV19	TRBJ1-5	-	TGTGCCAGTAGTCCGGTTGTGGGGGGCAATCAGCCCCAGCATTTT	CASSPVVGGNQPQHF
-	TRBV5-4	TRBJ2-5	-	TGTGCCAGCAGCTTGGCGTGGGGAACCCAAGAGACCCAGTACTTC	CASSLAWGTQETQYF
-	TRBV6-5	TRBJ1-6	-	TGTGCCAGCAGTTCCACGGACACCACCCTCCACTTT	CASSSTDTTLHF
-	TRBV19	TRBJ2-3	TRBD2	TGTGCCAGTAGTATTGGTCTAGCGGGGGGCCTTCGCACAGATACGCAGTATTTT	CASSIGLAGGLRTDTQYF
-	TRBV18	TRBJ2-1	-	TGTGCCAGCTCATTCACAGGACTCACCCAGACCCATGAGCAGTTCTTC	CASSFTGLTQTHEQFF
-	TRBV29-1	TRBJ2-7	-	TGCAGCGCCACGCAAGTTGGAGGGAACGAGCAGTACTTC	CSATQVGGNEQYF
-	TRBV6-5	TRBJ1-2	-	TGTGCCAGCAGTCCCGGGACTAACTATGGCTACACCTTC	CASSPGTNYGYTF
-	TRBV4-2	TRBJ2-5	TRBD2	TGTGCCAGCAGCCAAGATAAGCGGGGGATCCAAGAGACCCAGTACTTC	CASSQDKRGIQETQYF
few	TRBV15	TRBJ1-5	-	TGTGCCACCAGCAGGGCTCTGGGGGGCAATCAGCCCCAGCATTTT	CATSRALGGNQPQHF
-	TRBV7-2	TRBJ2-7	TRBD1	TGTGCCAGCAGCACCGGACAGGGCTACGAGCAGTACTTC	CASSTGQGYEQYF
-	TRBV7-2	TRBJ1-2	-	TGTGCCAGCAGCTTATCTACAGGGTTCAACTATGGCTACACCTTC	CASSLSTGFNYGYTF
-	TRBV12-3/TRBV12-4	TRBJ1-5	-	TGTGCCAGCAGTTTAAATGCTCAGCCCCAGCATTTT	CASSLNAQPQHF
-	TRBV12-3/TRBV12-4	TRBJ1-2	-	TGTGCCAGCAGTTTAGACCGCTATGGCTACACCTTC	CASSLDRYGYTF
once	TRBV7-3	TRBJ2-6	-	TGTGCCAGCAGCAAAACAGGGGAGGGTGCCTCTGGGGCCAACGTCCTGACTTTC	CASSKTGEGASGANVLTF
-	TRBV11-2	TRBJ1-6	TRBD1	TGTGCCAGCAGCCTTCAGGGGGGGGGTAATTCACCCCTCCACTTT	CASSLQGGGNSPLHF
-	TRBV19	TRBJ1-1	-	TGTGCCACCTCTCGAGGGGGAGGTAAAACTGAAGCTTTCTTT	CATSRGGGKTEAFF
once	TRBV7-9	TRBJ2-3	-	TGTGCCAGCAGCTTAAAGGGAACAGATACGCAGTATTTT	CASSLKGTDTQYF
-	TRBV15	TRBJ2-3	TRBD2	TGCGCCACCCCCACAACTCGCGGGGGGGGGTCAGATACGCAGTATTTT	CATPTTRGGGSDTQYF
-	TRBV6-2/TRBV6-3	TRBJ2-1	-	TGTGCCAGCAGCCCAACTAGCTCCAATGAGCAGTTCTTC	CASSPTSSNEQFF
once	TRBV6-4	TRBJ2-1	TRBD2	TGTGCCAGCAGTGACGGACTAGCGGGCAATGAGCAGTTCTTC	CASSDGLAGNEQFF
-	TRBV6-1	TRBJ2-2	-	TGTGCCAGCAGTGAGGGAGGGGGGGCCTGGACCGGGGAGCTGTTTTTT	CASSEGGGAWTGELFF
-	TRBV25-1	TRBJ2-1	-	TGTGCCAGCAGTGAGGGGATTGATGAGCAGTTCTTC	CASSEGIDEQFF